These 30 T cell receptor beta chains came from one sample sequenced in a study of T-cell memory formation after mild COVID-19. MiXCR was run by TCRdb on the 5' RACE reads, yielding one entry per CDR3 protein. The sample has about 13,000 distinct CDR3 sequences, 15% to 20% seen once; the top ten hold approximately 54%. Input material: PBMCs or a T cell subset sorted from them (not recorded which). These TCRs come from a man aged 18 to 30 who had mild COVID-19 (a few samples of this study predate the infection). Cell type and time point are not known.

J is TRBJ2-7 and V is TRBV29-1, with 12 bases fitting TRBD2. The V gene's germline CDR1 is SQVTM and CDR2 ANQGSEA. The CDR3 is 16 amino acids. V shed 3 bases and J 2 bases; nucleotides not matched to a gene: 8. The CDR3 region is CSVELGLAGKAYEQYF. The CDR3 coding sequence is TGCAGCGTTGAGTTAGGACTAGCGGGGAAAGCCTACGAGCAGTACTTC.

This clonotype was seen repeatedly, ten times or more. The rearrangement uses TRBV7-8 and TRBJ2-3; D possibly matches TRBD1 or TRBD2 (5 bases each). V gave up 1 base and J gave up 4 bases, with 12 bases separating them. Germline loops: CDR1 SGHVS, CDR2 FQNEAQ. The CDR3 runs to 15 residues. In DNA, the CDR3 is TGTGCCAGCAGCTTAGTCTGGCAGGGAGCAGATACGCAGTATTTT. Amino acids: CASSLVWQGADTQYF.

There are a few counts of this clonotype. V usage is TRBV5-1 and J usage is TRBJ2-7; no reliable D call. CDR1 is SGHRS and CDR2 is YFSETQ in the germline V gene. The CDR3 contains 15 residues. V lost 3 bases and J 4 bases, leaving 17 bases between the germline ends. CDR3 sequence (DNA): TGCGCCAGCAGCTCCATTTTTGGTGGCAGATACGAGCAGTACGTC. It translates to CASSSIFGGRYEQYV.

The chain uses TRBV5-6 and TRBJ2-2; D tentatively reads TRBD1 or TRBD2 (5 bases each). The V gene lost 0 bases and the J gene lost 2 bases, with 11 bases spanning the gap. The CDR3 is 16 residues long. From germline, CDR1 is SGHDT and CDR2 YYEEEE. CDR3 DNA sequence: TGTGCCAGCAGCTTGGATAAGGGGACCAACACCGGGGAGCTGTTTTTT. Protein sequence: CASSLDKGTNTGELFF.

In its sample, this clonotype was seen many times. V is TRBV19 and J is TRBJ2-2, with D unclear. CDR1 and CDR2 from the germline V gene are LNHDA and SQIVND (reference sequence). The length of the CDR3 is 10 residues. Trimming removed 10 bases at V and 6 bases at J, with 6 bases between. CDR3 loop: CATRAGELFF. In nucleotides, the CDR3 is TGTGCCACCCGAGCCGGGGAGCTGTTTTTT.

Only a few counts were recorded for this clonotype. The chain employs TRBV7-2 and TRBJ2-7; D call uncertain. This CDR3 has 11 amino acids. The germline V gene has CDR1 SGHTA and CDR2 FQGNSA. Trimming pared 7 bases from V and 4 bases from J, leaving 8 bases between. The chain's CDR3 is CASTQAYEQYF. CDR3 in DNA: TGTGCCAGCACCCAGGCGTACGAGCAGTACTTC.

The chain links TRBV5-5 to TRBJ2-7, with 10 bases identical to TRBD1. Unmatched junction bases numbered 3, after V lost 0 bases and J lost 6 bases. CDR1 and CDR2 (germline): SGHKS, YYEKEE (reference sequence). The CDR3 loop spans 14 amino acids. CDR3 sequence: CASSLEGQGSEQYF. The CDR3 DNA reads TGTGCCAGCAGCTTGGAGGGACAGGGGTCCGAGCAGTACTTC.

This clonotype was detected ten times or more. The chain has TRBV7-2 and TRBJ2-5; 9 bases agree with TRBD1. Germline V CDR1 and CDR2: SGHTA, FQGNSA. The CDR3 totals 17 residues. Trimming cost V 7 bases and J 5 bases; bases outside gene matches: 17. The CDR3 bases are TGTGCCAGCAAAAGGGCCGGGGGACAGGGATTCTGGGAGACCCAGTACTTC. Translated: CASKRAGGQGFWETQYF.

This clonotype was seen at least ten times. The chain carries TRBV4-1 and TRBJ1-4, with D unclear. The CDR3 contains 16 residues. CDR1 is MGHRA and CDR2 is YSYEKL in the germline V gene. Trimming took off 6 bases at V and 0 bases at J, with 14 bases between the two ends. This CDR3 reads CASRQSGGATNEKLFF. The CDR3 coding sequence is TGCGCCAGCAGACAAAGCGGAGGCGCAACTAATGAAAAACTGTTTTTT.

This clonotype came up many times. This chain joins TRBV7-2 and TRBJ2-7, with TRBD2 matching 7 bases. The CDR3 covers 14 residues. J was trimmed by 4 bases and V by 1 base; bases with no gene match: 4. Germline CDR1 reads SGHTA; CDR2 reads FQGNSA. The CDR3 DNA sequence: TGTGCCAGCAGCTTAGTGGGGGGGAGTTACGAGCAGTACGTC. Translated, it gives CASSLVGGSYEQYV.

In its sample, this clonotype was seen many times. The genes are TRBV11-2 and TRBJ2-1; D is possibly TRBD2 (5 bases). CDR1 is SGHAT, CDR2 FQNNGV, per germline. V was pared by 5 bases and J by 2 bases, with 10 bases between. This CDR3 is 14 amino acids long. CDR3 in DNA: TGTGCCAGCAGCCAGCGGCTCCCCTACAATGAGCAGTTCTTC. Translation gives CASSQRLPYNEQFF.

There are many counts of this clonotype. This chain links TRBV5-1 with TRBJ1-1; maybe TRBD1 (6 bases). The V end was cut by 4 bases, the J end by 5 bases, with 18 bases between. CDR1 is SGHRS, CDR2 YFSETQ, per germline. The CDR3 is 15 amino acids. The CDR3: CASSRGPVQGTEAFF. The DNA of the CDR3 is TGCGCCAGCAGCCGAGGACCGGTCCAGGGGACTGAAGCTTTCTTT.

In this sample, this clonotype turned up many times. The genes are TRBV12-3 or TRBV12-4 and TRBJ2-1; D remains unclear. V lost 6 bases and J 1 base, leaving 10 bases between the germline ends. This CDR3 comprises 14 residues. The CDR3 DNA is TGTGCCAGCAGGACAACTGAGTCCTACAATGAGCAGTTCTTC. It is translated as CASRTTESYNEQFF.

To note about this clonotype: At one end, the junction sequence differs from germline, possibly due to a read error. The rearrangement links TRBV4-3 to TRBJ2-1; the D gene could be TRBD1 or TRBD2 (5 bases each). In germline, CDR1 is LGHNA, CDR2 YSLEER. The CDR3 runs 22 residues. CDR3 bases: TGCGCCAGCAGCCAAGAGGGGGATCCTGGGGGAGAGGGCCAACGCTCCTACAATGAGCAGTTATTC. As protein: CASSQEGDPGGEGQRSYNEQLF.

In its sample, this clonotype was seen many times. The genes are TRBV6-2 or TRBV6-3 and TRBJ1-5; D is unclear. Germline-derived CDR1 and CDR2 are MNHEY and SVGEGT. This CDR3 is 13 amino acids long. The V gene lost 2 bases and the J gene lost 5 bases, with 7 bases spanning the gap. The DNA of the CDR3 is TGTGCCAGCAGTTACGGACTAGATCAGCCCCAGCATTTT. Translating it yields CASSYGLDQPQHF.

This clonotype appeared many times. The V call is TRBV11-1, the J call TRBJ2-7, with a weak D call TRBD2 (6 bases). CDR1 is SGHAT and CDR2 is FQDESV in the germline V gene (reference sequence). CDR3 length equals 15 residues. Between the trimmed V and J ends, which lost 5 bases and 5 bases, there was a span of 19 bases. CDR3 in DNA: TGTGCCAGCAGCGATACACCCGGGGGAACCCACGAGCAGTACTTC. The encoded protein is CASSDTPGGTHEQYF.

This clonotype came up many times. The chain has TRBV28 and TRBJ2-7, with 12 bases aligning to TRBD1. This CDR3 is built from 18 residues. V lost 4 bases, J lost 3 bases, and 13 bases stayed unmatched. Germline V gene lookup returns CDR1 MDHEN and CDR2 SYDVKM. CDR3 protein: CASSSPPGTGGRGYEQYV. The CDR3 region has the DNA TGTGCCAGCAGTTCCCCCCCCGGGACAGGGGGCCGGGGCTACGAGCAGTACGTC.

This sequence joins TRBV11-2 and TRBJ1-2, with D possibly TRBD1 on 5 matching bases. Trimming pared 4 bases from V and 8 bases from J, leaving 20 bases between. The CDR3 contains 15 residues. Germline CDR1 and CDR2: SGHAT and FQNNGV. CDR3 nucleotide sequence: TGTGCCAGCAGCTCGATTGGGACCGCGGTTAAAGGCTACACCTTC. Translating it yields CASSSIGTAVKGYTF.

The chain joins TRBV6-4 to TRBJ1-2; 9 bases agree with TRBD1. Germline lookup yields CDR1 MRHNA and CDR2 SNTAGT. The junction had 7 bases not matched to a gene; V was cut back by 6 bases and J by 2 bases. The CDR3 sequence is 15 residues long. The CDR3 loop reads CASSTRDRVNYGYTF. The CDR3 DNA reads TGTGCCAGCAGCACCCGGGACAGGGTAAACTATGGCTACACCTTC.

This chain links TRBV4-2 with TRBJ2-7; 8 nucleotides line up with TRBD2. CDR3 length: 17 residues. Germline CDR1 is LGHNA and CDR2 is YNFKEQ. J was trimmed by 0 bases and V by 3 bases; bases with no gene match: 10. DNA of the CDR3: TGTGCCAGCAGCCATACCTCGGGACTAGTGACCTCCTACGAGCAGTACTTC. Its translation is CASSHTSGLVTSYEQYF.

In DNA, the CDR3 is TGTGCCAGCAGCTTATTGGCTAGCGGGGGGGTCCCAGCCAAAAACATTCAGTACTTC. It is translated as CASSLLASGGVPAKNIQYF. V is TRBV7-8 and J is TRBJ2-4, with 12 bases that match TRBD2. J was trimmed by 0 bases and V by 2 bases; bases with no gene match: 8. This CDR3 contains 19 residues. Germline V gives CDR1 SGHVS, CDR2 FQNEAQ.

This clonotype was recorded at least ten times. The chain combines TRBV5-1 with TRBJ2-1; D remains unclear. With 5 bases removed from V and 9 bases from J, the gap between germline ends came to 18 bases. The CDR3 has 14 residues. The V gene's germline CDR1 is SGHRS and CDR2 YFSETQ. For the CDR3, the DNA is TGCGCCAGCAGTAGCACCCGCACTGATAGTGAGCAGTTCTTC. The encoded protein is CASSSTRTDSEQFF.

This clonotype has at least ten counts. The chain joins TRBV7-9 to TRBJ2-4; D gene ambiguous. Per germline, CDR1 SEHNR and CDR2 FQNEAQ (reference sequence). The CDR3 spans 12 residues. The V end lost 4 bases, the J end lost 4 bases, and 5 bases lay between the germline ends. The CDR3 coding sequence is TGTGCCAGCAGCTCCTTAAAAAACATTCAGTACTTC. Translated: CASSSLKNIQYF.

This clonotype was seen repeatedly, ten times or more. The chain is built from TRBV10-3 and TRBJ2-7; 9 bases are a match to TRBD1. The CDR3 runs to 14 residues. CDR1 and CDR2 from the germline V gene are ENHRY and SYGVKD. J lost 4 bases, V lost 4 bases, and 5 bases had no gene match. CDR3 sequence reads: CAISGGTGRYEQYV. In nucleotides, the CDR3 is TGTGCCATCAGTGGGGGGACAGGGAGGTACGAGCAGTACGTC.

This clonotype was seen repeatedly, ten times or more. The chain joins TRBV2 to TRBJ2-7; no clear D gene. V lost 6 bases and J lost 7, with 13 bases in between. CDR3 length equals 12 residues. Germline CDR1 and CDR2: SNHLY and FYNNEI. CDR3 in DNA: TGTGCCAGCAGGAGCTCCATCGTGGAGCAGTACGTC. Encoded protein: CASRSSIVEQYV.

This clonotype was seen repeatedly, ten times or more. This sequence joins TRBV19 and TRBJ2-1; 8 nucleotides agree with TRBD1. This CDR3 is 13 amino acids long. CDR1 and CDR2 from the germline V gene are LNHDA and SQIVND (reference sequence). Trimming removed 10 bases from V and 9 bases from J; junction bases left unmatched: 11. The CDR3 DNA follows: TGTGCCACTCGGACAGGGTATATTGGTGAGCAGTTCTTC. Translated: CATRTGYIGEQFF.

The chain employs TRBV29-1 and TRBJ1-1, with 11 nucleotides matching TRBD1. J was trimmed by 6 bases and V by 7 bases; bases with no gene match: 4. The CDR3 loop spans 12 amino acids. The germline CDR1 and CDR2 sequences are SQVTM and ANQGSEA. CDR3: CSGDRGYAEAFF. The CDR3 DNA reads TGCAGCGGGGACAGGGGGTATGCTGAAGCTTTCTTT.

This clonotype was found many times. The CDR3 here is CASGTGPTYEQYV. The CDR3 coding sequence is TGTGCCAGCGGGACAGGGCCAACCTACGAGCAGTACGTC. The genes are TRBV6-5 and TRBJ2-7; 9 nucleotides line up with TRBD1. The CDR3 totals 13 residues. The germline CDR1 and CDR2 sequences are MNHEY and SVGAGI. V dropped 8 bases and J dropped 2; count of bases not matched to a gene: 4.

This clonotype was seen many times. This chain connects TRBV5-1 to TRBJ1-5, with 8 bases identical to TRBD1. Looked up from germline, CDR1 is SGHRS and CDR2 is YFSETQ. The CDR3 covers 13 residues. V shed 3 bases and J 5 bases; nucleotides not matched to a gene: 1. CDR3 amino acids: CASSSTGDQPQHF. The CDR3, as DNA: TGCGCCAGCAGCTCGACAGGGGATCAGCCCCAGCATTTT.

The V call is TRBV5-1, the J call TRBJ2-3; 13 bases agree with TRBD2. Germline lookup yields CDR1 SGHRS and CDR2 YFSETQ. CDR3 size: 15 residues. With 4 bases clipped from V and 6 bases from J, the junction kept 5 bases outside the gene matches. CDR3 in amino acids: CASSTQTSGGDTQYF. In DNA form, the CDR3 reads TGCGCCAGCAGCACTCAGACTAGCGGGGGGGATACGCAGTATTTT. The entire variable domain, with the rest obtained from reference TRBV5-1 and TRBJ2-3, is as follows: KAGVTQTPRYLIKTRGQQVTLSCSPISGHRSVSWYQQTPGQGLQFLFEYFSETQRNKGNFPGRFSGRQFSNSRSEMNVSTLELGDSALYLCASSTQTSGGDTQYFGPGTRLTVL.